This T cell receptor (beta chain) was sequenced in a study of T cells in Graves' hyperthyroidism and ophthalmopathy. About the study: Peripheral blood was drawn at first diagnosis, prior to all treatment.

Absent ophthalmopathy progression within 18 months defined stable Graves' hyperthyroidism. Not enrolled were patients with uncontrolled infection, other autoimmune disease, pregnancy or lactation. This sample holds PBMCs from about 9.3 ml fresh peripheral blood. The CDR3 runs 15 residues. Germline values: CDR1 LNHNV, CDR2 YYDKDF (reference sequence). V gave up 5 bases and J gave up 0 bases, with 11 bases separating them. RNA transcripts gave rise to amplified TCR beta CDR3 regions. First-round RT-PCR targeting the TCR CDR3 was performed with the HTBI primer set. TCRdb re-analysed the multiplex PCR reads in MiXCR, keeping a single row per CDR3 protein. Of some 800,000 distinct CDR3 sequences listed, about two fifths were seen once; the top ten hold more than 7%.

The V gene is TRBV15, the J gene TRBJ1-5, with D unclear. The sample comprised blood. This clonotype was sampled from a man aged 18 to 30 with Graves' hyperthyroidism. CDR3 amino acids: CATSPRRDSNQPQHF. Written as DNA, the CDR3 is TGTGCCACCAGCCCTCGAAGGGATAGCAATCAGCCCCAGCATTTT.